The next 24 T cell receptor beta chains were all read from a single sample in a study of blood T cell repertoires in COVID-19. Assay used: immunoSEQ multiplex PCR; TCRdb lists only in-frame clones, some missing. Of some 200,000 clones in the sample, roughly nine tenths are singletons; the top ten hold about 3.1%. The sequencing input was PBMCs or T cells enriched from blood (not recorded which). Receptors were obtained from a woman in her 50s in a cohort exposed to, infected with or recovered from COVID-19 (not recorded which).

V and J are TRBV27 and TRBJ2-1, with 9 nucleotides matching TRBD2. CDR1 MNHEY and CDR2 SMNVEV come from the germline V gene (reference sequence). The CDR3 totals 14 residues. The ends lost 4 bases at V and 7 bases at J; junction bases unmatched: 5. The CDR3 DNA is TGTGCCAGCAGTTCGCTAGCGGGGCGGAATGAGCAGTTCTTC. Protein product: CASSSLAGRNEQFF.

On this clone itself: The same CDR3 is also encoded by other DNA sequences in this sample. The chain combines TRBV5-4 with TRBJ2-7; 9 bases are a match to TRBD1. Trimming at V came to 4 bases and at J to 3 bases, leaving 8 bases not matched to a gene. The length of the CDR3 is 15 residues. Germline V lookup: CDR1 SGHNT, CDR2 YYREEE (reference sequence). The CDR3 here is CASSLGGTGIYEQYF. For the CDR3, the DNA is TGTGCCAGCAGCCTGGGCGGGACAGGGATCTACGAGCAGTACTTC.

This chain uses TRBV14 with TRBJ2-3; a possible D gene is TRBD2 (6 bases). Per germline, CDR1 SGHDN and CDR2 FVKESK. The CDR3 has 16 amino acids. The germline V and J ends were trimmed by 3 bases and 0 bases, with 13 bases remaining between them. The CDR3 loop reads CASSQAGRTSTDTQYF. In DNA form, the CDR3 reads TGTGCCAGCAGCCAGGCGGGACGGACTAGCACAGATACGCAGTATTTT.

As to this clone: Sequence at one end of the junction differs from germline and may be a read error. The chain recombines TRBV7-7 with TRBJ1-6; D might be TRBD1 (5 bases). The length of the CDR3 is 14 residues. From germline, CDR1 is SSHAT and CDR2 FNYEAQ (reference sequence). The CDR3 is CASSLALRDSPLHF. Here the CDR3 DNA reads TGTGCTAGCAGCTTAGCTCTCAGGGATTCACCCCTCCACTTT.

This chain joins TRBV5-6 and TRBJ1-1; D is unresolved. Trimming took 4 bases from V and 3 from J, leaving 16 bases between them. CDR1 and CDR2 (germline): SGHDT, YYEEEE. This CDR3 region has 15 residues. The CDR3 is CASSQTGRRDTEAFF. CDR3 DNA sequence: TGTGCCAGCAGCCAAACTGGACGGCGGGACACTGAAGCTTTCTTT. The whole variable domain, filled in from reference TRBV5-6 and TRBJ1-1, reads DAGVTQSPTHLIKTRGQQVTLRCSPKSGHDTVSWYQQALGQGPQFIFQYYEEEERQRGNFPDRFSGHQFPNYSSELNVNALLLGDSALYLCASSQTGRRDTEAFFGQGTRLTVV.

This CDR3 is CASSYPRTFTEAFF. The CDR3 DNA is TGTGCCAGCAGTTACCCAAGGACATTCACTGAAGCTTTCTTT. This chain joins TRBV6-2 or TRBV6-3 and TRBJ1-1; maybe TRBD1 (5 bases). The CDR3 runs to 14 residues. Trimming pared 2 bases from V and 4 bases from J, leaving 11 bases between. Looked up from germline, CDR1 is MNHEY and CDR2 is SVGEGT.

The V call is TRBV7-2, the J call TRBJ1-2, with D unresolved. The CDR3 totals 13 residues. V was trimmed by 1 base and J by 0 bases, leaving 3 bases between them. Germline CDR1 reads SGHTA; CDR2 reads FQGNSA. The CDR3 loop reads CASSLGPNYGYTF. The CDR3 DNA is TGTGCCAGCAGCTTAGGGCCTAACTATGGCTACACCTTC.

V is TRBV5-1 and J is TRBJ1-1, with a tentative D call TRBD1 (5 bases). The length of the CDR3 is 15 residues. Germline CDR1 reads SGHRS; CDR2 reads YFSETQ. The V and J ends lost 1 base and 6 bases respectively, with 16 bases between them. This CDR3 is CASSLQGGERAEAFF. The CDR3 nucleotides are TGCGCCAGCAGCTTGCAAGGAGGGGAACGGGCTGAAGCTTTCTTT.

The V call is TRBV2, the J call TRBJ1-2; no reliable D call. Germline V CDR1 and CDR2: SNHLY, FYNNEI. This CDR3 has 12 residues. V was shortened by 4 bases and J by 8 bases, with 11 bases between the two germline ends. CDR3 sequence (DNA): TGTGCCAGCAGTGGGGGAGGTCCGGGCTACACCTTC. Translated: CASSGGGPGYTF. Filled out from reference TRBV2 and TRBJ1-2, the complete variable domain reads EPEVTQTPSHQVTQMGQEVILRCVPISNHLYFYWYRQILGQKVEFLVSFYNNEISEKSEIFDDQFSVERPDGSNFTLKIRSTKLEDSAMYFCASSGGGPGYTFGSGTRLTVV.

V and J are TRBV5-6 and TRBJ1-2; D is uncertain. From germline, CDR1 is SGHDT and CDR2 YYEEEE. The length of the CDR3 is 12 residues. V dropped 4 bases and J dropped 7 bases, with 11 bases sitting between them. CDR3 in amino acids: CASSPRIGGYTF. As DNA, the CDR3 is TGTGCCAGCAGCCCCCGAATCGGTGGCTACACCTTC.

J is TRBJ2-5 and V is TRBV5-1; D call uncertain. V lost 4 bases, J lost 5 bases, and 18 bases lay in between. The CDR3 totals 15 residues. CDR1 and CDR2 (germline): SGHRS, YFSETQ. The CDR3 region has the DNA TGCGCCAGCAGCGCCGGGTTACATTTCGGGGAGACCCAGTACTTC. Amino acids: CASSAGLHFGETQYF.

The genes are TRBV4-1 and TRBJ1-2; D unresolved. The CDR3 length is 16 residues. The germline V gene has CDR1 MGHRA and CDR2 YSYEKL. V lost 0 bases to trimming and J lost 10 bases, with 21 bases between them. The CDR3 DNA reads TGCGCCAGCAGCCAAGACCCGACCCGGGGTATGAGTGACTACACCTTC. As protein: CASSQDPTRGMSDYTF.

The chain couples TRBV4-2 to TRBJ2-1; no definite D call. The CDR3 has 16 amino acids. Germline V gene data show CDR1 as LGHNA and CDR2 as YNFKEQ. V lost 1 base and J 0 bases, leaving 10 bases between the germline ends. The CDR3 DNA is TGTGCCAGCAGCCAAGTTCTGGCTGGCTCCTACAATGAGCAGTTCTTC. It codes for CASSQVLAGSYNEQFF.

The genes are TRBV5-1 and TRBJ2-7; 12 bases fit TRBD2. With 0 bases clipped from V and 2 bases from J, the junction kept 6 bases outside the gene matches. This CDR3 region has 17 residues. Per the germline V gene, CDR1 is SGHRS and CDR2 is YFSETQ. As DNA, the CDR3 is TGCGCCAGCAGCTTGGGACTAGCGGGGGAGTTCGCCTACGAGCAGTACTTC. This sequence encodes CASSLGLAGEFAYEQYF.

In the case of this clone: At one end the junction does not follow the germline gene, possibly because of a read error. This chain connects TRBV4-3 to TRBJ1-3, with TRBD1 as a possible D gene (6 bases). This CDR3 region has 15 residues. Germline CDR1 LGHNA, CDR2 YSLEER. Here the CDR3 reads CASSQATGPGNTIYF. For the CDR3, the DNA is TGCGCCAGCAGCCAAGCCACAGGGCCTGGGAACACCATATATTTT.

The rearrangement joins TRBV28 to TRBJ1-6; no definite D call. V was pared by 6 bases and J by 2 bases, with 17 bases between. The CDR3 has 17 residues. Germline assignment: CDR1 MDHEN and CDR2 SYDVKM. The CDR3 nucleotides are TGTGCCAGCAGCCCCGGTTTTAGCCGAACCTATAATTCACCCCTCCACTTT. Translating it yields CASSPGFSRTYNSPLHF.

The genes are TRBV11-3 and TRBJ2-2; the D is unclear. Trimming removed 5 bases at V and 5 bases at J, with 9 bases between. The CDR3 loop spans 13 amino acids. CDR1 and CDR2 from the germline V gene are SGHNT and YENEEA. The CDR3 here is CASSADWTGELFF. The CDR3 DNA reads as TGTGCCAGCAGCGCTGACTGGACCGGGGAGCTGTTTTTT.

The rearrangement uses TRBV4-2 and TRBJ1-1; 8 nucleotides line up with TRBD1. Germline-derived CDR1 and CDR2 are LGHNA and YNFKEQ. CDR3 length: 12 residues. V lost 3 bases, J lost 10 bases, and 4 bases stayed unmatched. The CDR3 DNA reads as TGTGCCAGCAGCCATGAAACAGGGGGAGCTTTCTTT. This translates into CASSHETGGAFF.

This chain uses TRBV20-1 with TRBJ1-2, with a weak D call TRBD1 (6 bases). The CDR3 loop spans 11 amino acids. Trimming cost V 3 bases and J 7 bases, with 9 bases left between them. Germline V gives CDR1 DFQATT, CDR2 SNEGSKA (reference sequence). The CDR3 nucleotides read TGCAGTGCTAGGGGGACACGTGGCTACACCTTC. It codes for CSARGTRGYTF.

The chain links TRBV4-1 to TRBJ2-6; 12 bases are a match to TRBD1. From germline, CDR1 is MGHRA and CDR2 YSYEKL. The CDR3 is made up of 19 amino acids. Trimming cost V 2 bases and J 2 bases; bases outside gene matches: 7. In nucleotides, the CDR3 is TGCGCCAGCAGCCAACGCCGGGACAGGGGGCCTCCTGGGGCCAACGTCCTGACTTTC. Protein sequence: CASSQRRDRGPPGANVLTF.

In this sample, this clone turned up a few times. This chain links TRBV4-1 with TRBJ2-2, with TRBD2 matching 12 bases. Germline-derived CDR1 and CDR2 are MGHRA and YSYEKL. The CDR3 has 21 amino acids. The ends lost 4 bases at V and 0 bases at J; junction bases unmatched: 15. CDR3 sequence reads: CASSPATSGLAGFANTGELFF. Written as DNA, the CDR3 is TGCGCCAGCAGCCCCGCGACGTCCGGACTAGCGGGGTTCGCGAACACCGGGGAGCTGTTTTTT.

CDR3 nucleotides: TGTGCCACCAGCAGAGGGACAGTCAATCAGCCCCAGCATTTT. Residues: CATSRGTVNQPQHF. V is TRBV15 and J is TRBJ1-5; weak D call: TRBD1 (6 bases). Trimming removed 1 base at V and 3 bases at J, with 7 bases between. This CDR3 comprises 14 residues. Germline CDR1 LNHNV, CDR2 YYDKDF (reference sequence).

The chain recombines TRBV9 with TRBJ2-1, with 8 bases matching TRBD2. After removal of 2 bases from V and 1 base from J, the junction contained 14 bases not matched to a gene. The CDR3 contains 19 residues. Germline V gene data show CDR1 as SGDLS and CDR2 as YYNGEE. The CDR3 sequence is CASSVTKEERGKSYNEQFF. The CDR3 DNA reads TGTGCCAGCAGCGTCACTAAAGAAGAGCGGGGGAAGTCCTACAATGAGCAGTTCTTC.

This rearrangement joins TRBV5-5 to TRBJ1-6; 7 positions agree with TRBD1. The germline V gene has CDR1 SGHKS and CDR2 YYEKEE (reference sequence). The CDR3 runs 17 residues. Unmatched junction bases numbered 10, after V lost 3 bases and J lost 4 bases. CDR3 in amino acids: CASSYGTANTYNSPLHF. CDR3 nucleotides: TGTGCCAGCAGCTACGGGACAGCAAATACTTATAATTCACCCCTCCACTTT.